The sequence of this TCR beta chain was determined in a study of shared clonotypes between healthy human individuals. Overall study: CD4 naive and CD4 memory each took three plates per donor, while CD8 naive took two and CD8 memory one.

This clone has a single count. Antigen: not known. Trimming cost V 6 bases and J 1 base, with 6 bases left between them. The CDR3 sequence is 13 residues long. In germline, CDR1 is SNHLY, CDR2 FYNNEI. General observations from the study: Naive subsets typically showed greater estimated richness than memory subsets.

The assay used deep level. As processed by the authors: Because ImmunoSEQ provided only junction sequences with no quality scores, the filtering differed. Here immunoSEQ multiplex PCR was the method, and the copy in TCRdb shows in-frame clones only, minus some. V and J calls and clone size follow that table, whereas D and trimming were derived from the DNA. The table lists some 2,000,000 clones, 85% to 95% of them singletons, with 0.13% in the top ten. This receptor was obtained from a man younger than 35 in good health. The chain couples TRBV2 to TRBJ2-2, with D unresolved. The source material was naive CD4+ T cells sorted from blood. Subset given: CD45RA+ positively selected. The CDR3 DNA is TGTGCCAGCAGAAGTATGAACACCGGGGAGCTGTTTTTT. It translates to CASRSMNTGELFF.